The rows below give T cell receptor beta chains drawn from one sample of a study of graft-versus-host responses after intestinal transplantation. The method was immunoSEQ multiplex PCR; TCRdb's version includes in-frame clones alone and lacks a portion of them. The sample comprises about 51,000 clones, 89% of which are singletons, and approximately 0.6% rests with the top ten. No antigen has been identified for these receptors. The source was unstimulated CD4+ T cells sorted from spleen or lymph node cells, collected before transplant. The source is a human donor who was the organ donor for an intestinal transplant. The CDR3 runs from the conserved cysteine through the conserved F or W. The order of the fields is CDR3 length, J gene, V gene, D gene, CDR3 protein, CDR3 DNA. A D gene is named only where the DNA matches it firmly.

11 TRBJ2-3 TRBV6-1 - CASNRGDTQYF TGTGCCAGCAACCGGGGGGATACGCAGTATTTT
13 TRBJ1-1 TRBV2 - CASRGHQNTEAFF TGTGCCAGCAGGGGACACCAGAACACTGAAGCTTTCTTT
15 TRBJ2-7 TRBV14 TRBD2 CASSQILAGIYEQYF TGTGCCAGCAGCCAGATCCTAGCGGGAATCTACGAGCAGTACTTC
14 TRBJ2-3 TRBV11-1 TRBD2 CASSPREGLDTQYF TGTGCCAGCAGTCCCAGGGAGGGCCTGGATACGCAGTATTTT
12 TRBJ2-1 TRBV11-3 - CASSYESSEQFF TGTGCCAGCAGCTATGAATCCAGTGAGCAGTTCTTC
16 TRBJ2-7 TRBV27 TRBD1 CASSPGPGTGTYEQYF TGTGCCAGCAGTCCGGGTCCCGGGACAGGGACCTACGAGCAGTACTTC
13 TRBJ2-7 TRBV5-4 - CASSDGLHYEQYF TGTGCCAGCAGCGACGGACTCCACTACGAGCAGTACTTC
13 TRBJ1-1 TRBV29-1 - CSVASRKNTEAFF TGCAGCGTTGCTAGCAGGAAGAACACTGAAGCTTTCTTT
14 TRBJ1-3 TRBV2 TRBD1 CASRNRGQMNTTYF TGTGCCAGCAGGAACAGGGGGCAGATGAACACCACATATTTT
14 TRBJ1-1 TRBV7-2 TRBD1 CASSQSSDRNEAFF TGTGCCAGCAGCCAATCCTCGGACAGGAACGAAGCTTTCTTT
17 TRBJ2-7 TRBV9 TRBD1 CASSVGEGQGAYHEQYF TGTGCCAGCAGCGTAGGGGAAGGACAGGGCGCTTACCACGAGCAGTACTTC
15 TRBJ1-2 TRBV5-6 - CASRPGSYSNYGYTF TGTGCCAGCAGACCGGGGTCGTATTCTAACTATGGCTACACCTTC
16 TRBJ2-3 TRBV5-4 - CASSLGRGEGTDTQYF TGTGCCAGCAGCTTGGGCAGGGGTGAAGGCACAGATACGCAGTATTTT